The clone carrying this T cell receptor beta chain was seen just once. The antigen is undetermined. V lost 0 bases and J lost 7, with 9 bases in between. Germline assignment: CDR1 SGHDN and CDR2 FVKESK. This CDR3 spans 13 amino acids. This specimen comes from a study of T cell repertoires in cytomegalovirus infection. Study-wide background: The study used recently identified HLA-C-restricted and well-studied HLA-B-restricted CMV epitopes. Study results and caveats: HLA-C-restricted TCR beta clonotypes specific for CMV led the ex vivo response. CMV carriers with the relevant HLA were identified by cumulative public TCR beta family frequency.

In TCRdb, the reads were re-called with MiXCR into one record per CDR3 protein. Of some 940,000 distinct CDR3 sequences in the sample, about a third were seen once. The sequenced sample was cultured CD8+ T cells from PBMCs, obtained from culture after CMV antigen stimulation. The chain couples TRBV14 to TRBJ1-1; no clear D gene. The TCR was taken from a human donor in good health (CMV status not recorded). Some clones in this sample may be carry-over from other donors' samples. CDR3 amino acids: CASSQDGGSEAFF. CDR3 nucleotides: TGTGCCAGCAGCCAAGACGGAGGGAGTGAAGCTTTCTTT.